The clone carrying this T cell receptor beta chain was recorded only once. The CDR3 is 15 amino acids. V was clipped by 5 bases and J by 3 bases; unmatched bases: 7. Looked up from germline, CDR1 is MDHEN and CDR2 is SYDVKM. These data are taken from a study of blood T cell repertoires in COVID-19. About the study: PBMCs, B-cell-depleted T cells, or T cells were the source of the cDNA or gDNA that made up the material.

Patients at the Seattle site were enrolled during active infection and followed longitudinally. TCRdb keeps only in-frame clones here, not all; method: immunoSEQ multiplex PCR. Among 60,000 to 70,000 clones listed, approximately 85% were seen once. The clonotype was recovered from a woman aged 55 to 70 with COVID-19, enrolled during active disease. The chain employs TRBV28 and TRBJ1-5; 7 positions agree with TRBD1. Sequenced sample: peripheral blood. The CDR3 reads CASSKETGPNQPQHF. The CDR3 nucleotides read TGTGCCAGCAGTAAGGAGACAGGGCCCAATCAGCCCCAGCATTTT. Using reference TRBV28 and TRBJ1-5 for the parts outside the CDR3, the full variable domain is DVKVTQSSRYLVKRTGEKVFLECVQDMDHENMFWYRQDPGLGLRLIYFSYDVKMKEKGDIPEGYSVSREKKERFSLILESASTNQTSMYLCASSKETGPNQPQHFGDGTRLSIL.